The clone carrying this TCR beta chain was picked up many times. This record belongs to a study of CD8 T cells in ankylosing spondylitis. TCRdb re-called the 5' RACE reads through MiXCR, storing one row per CDR3 protein. The data hold about 240,000 distinct CDR3 sequences, with roughly 10% observed a single time. The ends were cut back, 4 bases at V and 7 bases at J, with 17 bases in the middle. From germline, CDR1 is SGHRS and CDR2 YFSETQ. The CDR3 has 14 amino acids. The TCR sequence derives from a male donor with ankylosing spondylitis or in good health (not recorded which). The chain couples TRBV5-1 to TRBJ1-1, with D possibly being TRBD1 (6 bases). Sequenced sample: blood, either unsorted or a sorted T cell fraction (not recorded which). The CDR3: CASSTQQGGIEAFF. The CDR3, as DNA: TGCGCCAGCAGCACACAACAGGGTGGGATTGAAGCTTTCTTT.